A single sample gave rise to the 32 T cell receptor beta chains below, sequenced in a study of shared clonotypes between healthy human individuals. Only in-frame clones appear in the TCRdb table, and some are missing; sequencing was by immunoSEQ multiplex PCR. The table has millions of clones, 85% to 95% seen once. The sample comprised naive CD4+ T cells sorted from blood. Subset specified: CD45RA+ positively selected. These receptors all come from a man between 18 and 29 years old in good health.

The chain employs TRBV5-4 and TRBJ1-6; 7 bases align to TRBD1. V shed 4 bases and J 5 bases; nucleotides not matched to a gene: 6. CDR1 and CDR2 from the germline V gene are SGHNT and YYREEE (reference sequence). The CDR3 covers 15 residues. DNA of the CDR3: TGTGCCAGCAGCCCCGGGGGGACAGATAATTCACCCCTCCACTTT. As protein: CASSPGGTDNSPLHF.

Only one count was recorded for this clone. The identical CDR3 is also encoded by other nucleotide sequences in the sample. The V and J genes are TRBV5-1 and TRBJ2-7; no firm D call. V was clipped by 0 bases and J by 6 bases, with 10 bases between them. Germline loops: CDR1 SGHRS, CDR2 YFSETQ. The CDR3 contains 13 residues. CDR3 nucleotide sequence: TGCGCCAGCAGCTTGGGGGTCCTCCGCGAGCAGTACTTC. This codes for CASSLGVLREQYF. Combining the CDR3 with reference TRBV5-1 and TRBJ2-7 gives the whole variable domain KAGVTQTPRYLIKTRGQQVTLSCSPISGHRSVSWYQQTPGQGLQFLFEYFSETQRNKGNFPGRFSGRQFSNSRSEMNVSTLELGDSALYLCASSLGVLREQYFGPGTRLTVT.

This chain uses TRBV18 with TRBJ2-1; possibly TRBD1 for D (5 bases). Deletions cut 3 bases from V and 8 bases from J, with 11 bases between. From germline, CDR1 is KGHSH and CDR2 LQKENI. The CDR3 has 13 residues. This CDR3 reads CASSPYVGDEQFF. The CDR3 DNA reads TGTGCCAGCTCACCGTACGTAGGGGATGAGCAGTTCTTC.

Worth noting for this clone: The identical CDR3 is also encoded by other nucleotide sequences in the sample. V usage is TRBV2 and J usage is TRBJ1-1, with unresolved D. The CDR3 sequence is 11 residues long. Germline V gene lookup returns CDR1 SNHLY and CDR2 FYNNEI. Trimming cost V 6 bases and J 1 base, with 3 bases left between them. The chain's CDR3 is CASSPNTEAFF. Written as DNA, the CDR3 is TGTGCCAGCAGCCCGAACACTGAAGCTTTCTTT.

The chain couples TRBV10-3 to TRBJ2-7; 11 nucleotides match TRBD2. Germline assignment: CDR1 ENHRY and CDR2 SYGVKD. Unmatched junction bases numbered 9, after V lost 2 bases and J lost 6 bases. The CDR3 is 16 amino acids. DNA for the CDR3: TGTGCCATCAGTGAGAACGTACGACTAGCGGGATCCGAGCAGTACTTC. Translated, it gives CAISENVRLAGSEQYF.

As for this clone: The same CDR3 also results from other DNA sequences found in this sample. This chain's CDR3 is CASSSGTGFYEQYF. The CDR3 bases are TGTGCCAGCAGCTCCGGGACAGGGTTCTACGAGCAGTACTTC. J is TRBJ2-7 and V is TRBV27, with TRBD1 matching 9 bases. The CDR3 totals 14 residues. Germline V gene sequence: CDR1 MNHEY, CDR2 SMNVEV (reference sequence). Losses at the gene ends were 6 bases for V and 3 bases for J; bases not matched to a gene: 6.

V and J are TRBV30 and TRBJ1-3; no clear D gene. The V gene's germline CDR1 is GTSNPN and CDR2 SVGIG (reference sequence). This CDR3 has 12 residues. V was cut by 5 bases and J by 0 bases, with 5 bases left in between. The CDR3 protein is CAWRHSGNTIYF. The CDR3 DNA reads as TGTGCCTGGCGACACTCTGGAAACACCATATATTTT.

A note on this clone: Other DNA sequences within the sample encode an identical CDR3. V usage is TRBV4-1 and J usage is TRBJ2-1; 8 bases align to TRBD2. Unmatched junction bases numbered 3, after V lost 3 bases and J lost 2 bases. Germline lookup yields CDR1 MGHRA and CDR2 YSYEKL. The CDR3 consists of 15 residues. CDR3 sequence (DNA): TGCGCCAGCAGCCAGCTAGCGGGTCCCTACAATGAGCAGTTCTTC. It encodes CASSQLAGPYNEQFF.

This chain joins TRBV18 and TRBJ2-3, with 8 positions matching TRBD2. There are 17 residues in the CDR3. V was pared by 0 bases and J by 2 bases, with 7 bases of the junction left unmatched. Germline values: CDR1 KGHSH, CDR2 LQKENI. CDR3 loop: CASSPPMKLADTDTQYF. The DNA of the CDR3 is TGTGCCAGCTCACCACCTATGAAACTAGCGGACACAGATACGCAGTATTTT. Using reference TRBV18 and TRBJ2-3 for the parts outside the CDR3, the full variable domain is NAGVMQNPRHLVRRRGQEARLRCSPMKGHSHVYWYRQLPEEGLKFMVYLQKENIIDESGMPKERFSAEFPKEGPSILRIQQVVRGDSAAYFCASSPPMKLADTDTQYFGPGTRLTVL.

The rearrangement links TRBV25-1 to TRBJ2-2; perhaps TRBD1 as D (5 bases). Trimming removed 5 bases at V and 1 base at J, with 14 bases between. The CDR3 is 16 residues long. Germline V lookup: CDR1 MGHDK, CDR2 SYGVNS. Written as DNA, the CDR3 is TGTGCCAGCAGTCCTCTTTTAAGGGGGAACACCGGGGAGCTGTTTTTT. Its translation: CASSPLLRGNTGELFF.

The chain combines TRBV28 with TRBJ2-7; no reliable D call. Germline CDR1 is MDHEN and CDR2 is SYDVKM. With 4 bases removed from V and 2 bases from J, the gap between germline ends came to 12 bases. The CDR3 is made up of 14 amino acids. Here the CDR3 reads CASSSPTDAYEQYF. Written as DNA, the CDR3 is TGTGCCAGCAGTTCCCCGACGGATGCCTACGAGCAGTACTTC.

The genes are TRBV5-6 and TRBJ2-3, with D unresolved. V lost 0 bases and J lost 6, with 20 bases in between. Germline V CDR1 and CDR2: SGHDT, YYEEEE. The CDR3 runs to 17 residues. CDR3 loop: CASSLVAFWSPSDTQYF. CDR3 in DNA: TGTGCCAGCAGCTTGGTCGCGTTCTGGAGCCCATCTGATACGCAGTATTTT.

This clone has a single count. This sequence joins TRBV2 and TRBJ1-4, with D possibly matching TRBD1 (5 bases). The CDR3 contains 13 residues. Germline assignment: CDR1 SNHLY and CDR2 FYNNEI. Trimming removed 6 bases from V and 5 bases from J, with 10 bases in between. CDR3 sequence reads: CASRRDSNEKLFF. CDR3 coding DNA: TGTGCCAGCAGACGGGACTCCAATGAAAAACTGTTTTTT.

The J gene is TRBJ2-1, the V gene TRBV5-7, with 9 bases matching TRBD1. TRBV5-7 is known as an ORF, though its function is uncertain. V dropped 0 bases and J dropped 6; count of bases not matched to a gene: 16. This CDR3 has 19 amino acids. As DNA, the CDR3 is TGTGCCAGCAGCTTGGACAGGGGTTCCCGGACAGGGGTAGGCAATGAGCAGTTCTTC. It translates to CASSLDRGSRTGVGNEQFF.

This rearrangement joins TRBV28 to TRBJ2-3; 7 positions agree with TRBD1. The CDR3 runs to 17 residues. V trimming: 4 bases; J trimming: 2 bases; junction bases outside the gene matches: 12. CDR1 MDHEN and CDR2 SYDVKM come from the germline V gene. CDR3 in amino acids: CASSSPTGWVSTDTQYF. The CDR3 nucleotides are TGTGCCAGCAGTTCCCCGACAGGGTGGGTCTCCACAGATACGCAGTATTTT.

The chain recombines TRBV6-1 with TRBJ2-3; 7 bases fit TRBD2. Losses at the gene ends were 7 bases for V and 6 bases for J; bases not matched to a gene: 13. CDR1 is MNHNS, CDR2 SASEGT, per germline. The CDR3 runs to 15 residues. In nucleotides, the CDR3 is TGTGCCAGCACTCCGGGGAGGGCGGGGGTTGATACGCAGTATTTT. Residues: CASTPGRAGVDTQYF.

This chain uses TRBV30 with TRBJ2-3; D ambiguous. Germline-derived CDR1 and CDR2 are GTSNPN and SVGIG (reference sequence). There are 15 residues in the CDR3. The germline V and J ends were trimmed by 3 bases and 3 bases, with 16 bases remaining between them. The chain's CDR3 is CAWSVGYKGTDTQYF. CDR3 bases: TGTGCCTGGAGCGTCGGTTATAAGGGAACAGATACGCAGTATTTT.

The chain is built from TRBV2 and TRBJ2-5; D may be TRBD1 (7 bases). From germline, CDR1 is SNHLY and CDR2 FYNNEI. CDR3 size: 13 residues. V was pared by 6 bases and J by 2 bases, with 10 bases between. Here the CDR3 DNA reads TGTGCCAGCAGCCCAGGGGGGCAAGAGACCCAGTACTTC. Amino acids: CASSPGGQETQYF.

The V and J genes are TRBV9 and TRBJ1-4; D is perhaps TRBD1 (6 bases). V lost 0 bases, J lost 8 bases, and 11 bases lay in between. CDR3 length equals 14 residues. CDR1 is SGDLS and CDR2 is YYNGEE in the germline V gene. CDR3 protein: CASSVGVQGEKLFF. CDR3 nucleotides: TGTGCCAGCAGCGTAGGGGTCCAGGGGGAAAAACTGTTTTTT.

The rearrangement joins TRBV29-1 to TRBJ2-1; possible D gene TRBD2, 6 bases. V was pared by 7 bases and J by 10 bases, with 23 bases between. The CDR3 has 14 residues. Germline-derived CDR1 and CDR2 are SQVTM and ANQGSEA. The CDR3, as DNA: TGCAGCGCCGGTTTTGTGGGGACCGGGAGAGAGCAGTTCTTC. Translation gives CSAGFVGTGREQFF.

This chain links TRBV19 with TRBJ2-1; a possible D gene is TRBD1 (6 bases). This CDR3 region has 14 residues. Per germline, CDR1 LNHDA and CDR2 SQIVND (reference sequence). V was shortened by 3 bases and J by 7 bases, with 13 bases between the two germline ends. Here the CDR3 reads CASSITGSRNEQFF. For the CDR3, the DNA is TGTGCCAGTAGTATTACAGGGTCCCGGAATGAGCAGTTCTTC. Complete variable domain (other parts from reference TRBV19 and TRBJ2-1): DGGITQSPKYLFRKEGQNVTLSCEQNLNHDAMYWYRQDPGQGLRLIYYSQIVNDFQKGDIAEGYSVSREKKESFPLTVTSAQKNPTAFYLCASSITGSRNEQFFGPGTRLTVL.

V gene TRBV23-1 combines with J gene TRBJ1-2, with no clear D. TRBV23-1 falls under the ORF class, with uncertain function. V was cut by 3 bases and J by 6 bases, with 11 bases left in between. The CDR3 loop spans 13 amino acids. Written as DNA, the CDR3 is TGCGCCAGCAGTCAGGGCAGACTCGATGGCTACACCTTC. Its protein product is CASSQGRLDGYTF.

This clone was seen a single time. The chain uses TRBV19 and TRBJ2-5; possibly TRBD2 for D (5 bases). Trimming removed 0 bases from V and 1 base from J, with 9 bases in between. Germline V gene data show CDR1 as LNHDA and CDR2 as SQIVND (reference sequence). This CDR3 has 15 amino acids. Here the CDR3 DNA reads TGTGCCAGTAGTATAGATTGGAGCGGCCAAGAGACCCAGTACTTC. This encodes CASSIDWSGQETQYF.

The rearrangement joins TRBV2 to TRBJ2-3; D is possibly TRBD2 (5 bases). This CDR3 is 14 amino acids long. Germline V CDR1 and CDR2: SNHLY, FYNNEI. The V end was cut by 7 bases, the J end by 3 bases, with 14 bases between. The CDR3 region is CASKPARGTDTQYF. The CDR3 DNA sequence: TGTGCCAGCAAGCCGGCCCGAGGGACAGATACGCAGTATTTT.

The J gene is TRBJ1-3, the V gene TRBV18, with D uncertain. Per the germline V gene, CDR1 is KGHSH and CDR2 is LQKENI. The CDR3 spans 17 residues. Trimming left V 3 bases short and J 2 bases short, with 17 bases between. The CDR3 protein is CASSPPFGGPPGNTIYF. For the CDR3, the DNA is TGTGCCAGCTCACCCCCCTTCGGTGGCCCCCCTGGAAACACCATATATTTT.

This clone was picked up one time. The chain recombines TRBV5-4 with TRBJ2-1; 11 positions match TRBD2. This CDR3 region has 15 residues. V lost 0 bases and J lost 5; bases outside the gene matches: 1. From germline, CDR1 is SGHNT and CDR2 YYREEE (reference sequence). CDR3 nucleotide sequence: TGTGCCAGCAGCTTGGCGGGACTAGCGGACAATGAGCAGTTCTTC. Translation gives CASSLAGLADNEQFF.

The rearrangement uses TRBV29-1 and TRBJ2-7; TRBD1 might be the D (7 bases). The CDR3 is 14 amino acids. The V gene's germline CDR1 is SQVTM and CDR2 ANQGSEA. V lost 1 base and J 5 bases, leaving 15 bases between the germline ends. The CDR3: CSVEGGTEGNEQYF. CDR3 nucleotide sequence: TGCAGCGTTGAAGGCGGGACAGAAGGTAACGAGCAGTACTTC.

Here the CDR3 DNA reads TGTGCCAGCAGCGTAGGCAGGGGAGGTCAGCCCCAGCATTTT. Protein sequence: CASSVGRGGQPQHF. The V call is TRBV9, the J call TRBJ1-5; D may be TRBD1 (6 bases). V was pared by 0 bases and J by 6 bases, with 10 bases between. Germline CDR1 is SGDLS and CDR2 is YYNGEE. CDR3 size: 14 residues.

The rearrangement joins TRBV6-5 to TRBJ2-5, with 8 bases that match TRBD1. Germline-derived CDR1 and CDR2 are MNHEY and SVGAGI. V gave up 4 bases and J gave up 5 bases; unmatched junction bases: 12. CDR3 length equals 16 residues. The CDR3 spells CASSSRTGRSGETQYF. CDR3 nucleotide sequence: TGTGCCAGCAGTTCCCGGACAGGGAGGTCCGGGGAGACCCAGTACTTC.

This clone was detected a few times. The genes are TRBV4-3 and TRBJ2-3, with 8 bases lining up with TRBD2. The junction had 9 bases not matched to a gene; V was cut back by 1 base and J by 3 bases. The CDR3 is 17 amino acids. The germline gives CDR1 LGHNA, CDR2 YSLEER. This chain's CDR3 is CASSQADLAGTTDTQYF. The CDR3 DNA reads TGCGCCAGCAGCCAAGCTGATTTAGCGGGGACTACAGATACGCAGTATTTT.

The chain uses TRBV30 and TRBJ1-6; D might be TRBD1 (6 bases). The CDR3 is 14 residues long. V lost 7 bases and J 9 bases, leaving 19 bases between the germline ends. Germline V gene lookup returns CDR1 GTSNPN and CDR2 SVGIG (reference sequence). CDR3 amino acids: CASTRTASSSPLHF. The CDR3 coding sequence is TGTGCCTCGACCCGGACAGCGAGTAGTTCACCCCTCCACTTT.

The J gene is TRBJ2-3, the V gene TRBV18; D might be TRBD2 (6 bases). Trimming cost V 2 bases and J 0 bases, with 9 bases left between them. Per germline, CDR1 KGHSH and CDR2 LQKENI. The CDR3 sequence is 15 residues long. CDR3 DNA: TGTGCCAGCTCACCATCACGGGGGAGCACAGATACGCAGTATTTT. This sequence encodes CASSPSRGSTDTQYF.